Below are 16 T cell receptor beta chains sequenced from a single sample in a study of control samples from healthy donors and cancer patients. Measured with immunoSEQ multiplex PCR; TCRdb has only the in-frame clones, and not every one. Here the sample spans roughly 120,000 clones, 89% being singletons. The sequenced sample consisted of blood. The receptors were sampled from a man aged 45-65 years in good health.

Written as DNA, the CDR3 is TGTGCCAGCAGCTTAACCGAGGGATTCAATGAAAAACTGTTTTTT. It yields the protein CASSLTEGFNEKLFF. The chain combines TRBV7-8 with TRBJ1-4; D ambiguous. The CDR3 consists of 15 residues. Germline V gene data show CDR1 as SGHVS and CDR2 as FQNEAQ. Trimming removed 2 bases from V and 5 bases from J, with 12 bases in between.

In this sample, this clone turned up many times. The gene calls are TRBV7-9 and TRBJ2-7; TRBD2 agrees at 9 bases. Germline V CDR1 and CDR2: SEHNR, FQNEAQ (reference sequence). The CDR3 spans 15 residues. J gave up 5 bases and V 1 base, and 6 bases lay outside the gene matches. This chain's CDR3 is CASSLVGRTSDEQYF. The CDR3, as DNA: TGTGCCAGCAGCTTAGTAGGCCGGACTAGCGACGAGCAGTACTTC. Looking up the rest from reference TRBV7-9 and TRBJ2-7 gives the full variable domain: DTGVSQNPRHKITKRGQNVTFRCDPISEHNRLYWYRQTLGQGPEFLTYFQNEAQLEKSRLLSDRFSAERPKGSFSTLEIQRTEQGDSAMYLCASSLVGRTSDEQYFGPGTRLTVT.

The rearrangement joins TRBV5-1 to TRBJ1-2; 10 positions agree with TRBD1. The CDR3 loop spans 15 amino acids. Germline trimming cut 3 bases from V and 0 bases from J; bases unmatched to any gene: 2. Germline CDR1 is SGHRS and CDR2 is YFSETQ. Here the CDR3 DNA reads TGCGCCAGCAGCTCGACAGGGGGCCCTAACTATGGCTACACCTTC. Translated: CASSSTGGPNYGYTF.

This clone was counted only a few times. The chain has TRBV7-2 and TRBJ1-2; no clear D gene. CDR1 and CDR2 from the germline V gene are SGHTA and FQGNSA. The CDR3 is 12 residues long. Trimming took off 1 base at V and 10 bases at J, with 10 bases between the two ends. As DNA, the CDR3 is TGTGCCAGCAGCTTAGGGACCCCTTCCTACACCTTC. As protein: CASSLGTPSYTF.

The V call is TRBV5-1, the J call TRBJ2-7; 15 bases are a match to TRBD2. CDR1 and CDR2 (germline): SGHRS, YFSETQ. The CDR3 length is 17 residues. The V and J ends lost 0 bases and 3 bases, in that order; junction bases with no gene match: 4. CDR3 loop: CASSLEGTSGGFYEQYF. The CDR3 DNA sequence: TGCGCCAGCAGCTTGGAGGGGACTAGCGGGGGGTTCTACGAGCAGTACTTC.

The chain links TRBV4-2 to TRBJ2-1, with a tentative D call TRBD2 (6 bases). Trimming shortened V by 0 bases and J by 8 bases, and 8 bases separated the two germline ends. CDR1 is LGHNA and CDR2 is YNFKEQ in the germline V gene. The CDR3 loop spans 13 amino acids. DNA for the CDR3: TGTGCCAGCAGCCAAGATTCGGGGGATGAGCAGTTCTTC. Amino acids: CASSQDSGDEQFF.

This rearrangement joins TRBV19 to TRBJ2-5, with 11 bases identical to TRBD1. After removal of 6 bases from V and 4 bases from J, the junction contained 7 bases not matched to a gene. Per germline, CDR1 LNHDA and CDR2 SQIVND (reference sequence). The CDR3 contains 15 residues. The CDR3 DNA reads TGTGCCAGTAGAAAACGGACAGGGGGCGCAGAGACCCAGTACTTC. Translated: CASRKRTGGAETQYF.

The gene calls are TRBV7-9 and TRBJ1-1, with 9 bases aligning to TRBD1. This CDR3 region has 18 residues. CDR1 and CDR2 (germline): SEHNR, FQNEAQ (reference sequence). Trimming cost V 2 bases and J 0 bases; bases outside gene matches: 10. CDR3 coding DNA: TGTGCCAGCAGCTTACAGCGGACAGGGGAGAGGTTGAACACTGAAGCTTTCTTT. Protein: CASSLQRTGERLNTEAFF.

This chain connects TRBV19 to TRBJ2-4; TRBD1 might be the D (5 bases). The CDR3 is 14 amino acids. CDR1 is LNHDA and CDR2 is SQIVND in the germline V gene (reference sequence). The V end lost 4 bases, the J end lost 8 bases, and 15 bases lay between the germline ends. CDR3 coding DNA: TGTGCCAGTAGTACGACAGAACGGTCGGACATTCAGTACTTC. This translates into CASSTTERSDIQYF.

The table lists this clone with a few counts. The chain links TRBV3-1 (or the pseudogene TRBV3-2) to TRBJ2-3; D perhaps matches TRBD1 (6 bases). The CDR3 covers 15 residues. Deletions cut 0 bases from V and 2 bases from J, with 9 bases between. CDR1 is LGHDT, CDR2 YNNKEL, per germline (reference sequence). The CDR3 region has the DNA TGTGCCAGCAGCCAAGACAGGGGACACACAGATACGCAGTATTTT. Its translation is CASSQDRGHTDTQYF.

In DNA form, the CDR3 reads TGCGCCAGCAGCTTGGCCGGGAACACCGGGGAGCTGTTTTTT. Its translation: CASSLAGNTGELFF. This chain connects TRBV5-1 to TRBJ2-2; D gene unclear. The CDR3 length is 14 residues. Trimming pared 0 bases from V and 1 base from J, leaving 4 bases between. Germline V gene lookup returns CDR1 SGHRS and CDR2 YFSETQ.

The chain combines TRBV30 with TRBJ1-2; 8 bases are shared with TRBD1. The V and J ends lost 1 base and 4 bases, in that order; junction bases with no gene match: 14. The CDR3 spans 17 residues. Germline-derived CDR1 and CDR2 are GTSNPN and SVGIG (reference sequence). The DNA of the CDR3 is TGTGCCTGGAGTGAAGGGGTGCAGGGGGCCCCTCTCTATGGCTACACCTTC. This translates into CAWSEGVQGAPLYGYTF.

The V call is TRBV5-1, the J call TRBJ2-1; the D gene is possibly TRBD2 (5 bases). Trimming removed 0 bases at V and 7 bases at J, with 8 bases between. This CDR3 has 13 residues. CDR1 is SGHRS, CDR2 YFSETQ, per germline. The CDR3 loop is CASSLGGLNEQFF. In DNA form, the CDR3 reads TGCGCCAGCAGCTTGGGAGGGTTGAATGAGCAGTTCTTC. Using reference TRBV5-1 and TRBJ2-1 for the parts outside the CDR3, the full variable domain is KAGVTQTPRYLIKTRGQQVTLSCSPISGHRSVSWYQQTPGQGLQFLFEYFSETQRNKGNFPGRFSGRQFSNSRSEMNVSTLELGDSALYLCASSLGGLNEQFFGPGTRLTVL.

J is TRBJ2-2 and V is TRBV3-1 (or the pseudogene TRBV3-2); 11 bases map to TRBD1. The V gene's germline CDR1 is LGHDT and CDR2 YNNKEL (reference sequence). The CDR3 totals 19 residues. The junction had 10 bases not matched to a gene; V was cut back by 4 bases and J by 0 bases. Here the CDR3 reads CASSLSPGQGETNTGELFF. Here the CDR3 DNA reads TGTGCCAGCAGCCTCAGCCCGGGACAGGGGGAAACGAACACCGGGGAGCTGTTTTTT.

CDR3 in DNA: TGTGCCAGCAGGAGAGACGGGTACACTGAAGCTTTCTTT. Its protein product is CASRRDGYTEAFF. The genes are TRBV6-5 and TRBJ1-1, with D hard to call. This CDR3 has 13 amino acids. The V end lost 6 bases, the J end lost 3 bases, and 11 bases lay between the germline ends. Germline loops: CDR1 MNHEY, CDR2 SVGAGI.

This rearrangement joins TRBV15 to TRBJ1-1; possibly TRBD1 for D (5 bases). Germline assignment: CDR1 LNHNV and CDR2 YYDKDF (reference sequence). V lost 0 bases to trimming and J lost 1 base, with 15 bases between them. There are 17 residues in the CDR3. CDR3 protein: CATSRDIEGPSNTEAFF. The CDR3 DNA reads as TGTGCCACCAGCAGAGATATAGAGGGACCTTCGAACACTGAAGCTTTCTTT.